These 31 T cell receptor beta chains were sequenced from one sample in a study of chemoradiotherapy in HPV16-positive cancers. Generated by immunoSEQ multiplex PCR, the TCRdb table keeps only in-frame clones and is missing some. The sample shows about 17,000 clones, 90% of them seen only once. The sample here was blood, taken from a patient who underwent chemoradiotherapy. The receptors here all came from a human donor with HPV-associated anogenital cancer.

The chain recombines TRBV5-1 with TRBJ2-3; weak D call: TRBD2 (6 bases). There are 15 residues in the CDR3. The V gene's germline CDR1 is SGHRS and CDR2 YFSETQ. V lost 4 bases, J lost 6 bases, and 18 bases lay in between. As DNA, the CDR3 is TGCGCCAGCAGCCCGGACGGCTCCCGGGGGGATACGCAGTATTTT. As protein: CASSPDGSRGDTQYF. Looking up the rest from reference TRBV5-1 and TRBJ2-3 gives the full variable domain: KAGVTQTPRYLIKTRGQQVTLSCSPISGHRSVSWYQQTPGQGLQFLFEYFSETQRNKGNFPGRFSGRQFSNSRSEMNVSTLELGDSALYLCASSPDGSRGDTQYFGPGTRLTVL.

This rearrangement joins TRBV5-7 to TRBJ1-5; tentatively, D is TRBD1 (6 bases). TRBV5-7 is noted as an ORF with a role that remains uncertain. The ends were cut back, 3 bases at V and 2 bases at J, with 18 bases in the middle. This CDR3 has 17 amino acids. The chain's CDR3 is CASSSCAGTTGNQPQHF. Written as DNA, the CDR3 is TGTGCCAGCAGCTCGTGCGCCGGGACAACGGGCAATCAGCCCCAGCATTTT.

This clone was seen a few times. The chain couples TRBV7-9 to TRBJ1-5; tentatively, D is TRBD1 (5 bases). The CDR3 runs 19 residues. The V end was cut by 5 bases, the J end by 0 bases, with 23 bases between. The germline gives CDR1 SEHNR, CDR2 FQNEAQ (reference sequence). The CDR3 is CASSHYVGGVGNSNQPQHF. DNA of the CDR3: TGTGCCAGCAGCCATTATGTCGGGGGTGTTGGGAATAGCAATCAGCCCCAGCATTTT.

The V gene is TRBV14, the J gene TRBJ1-1, with 9 positions matching TRBD1. The J segment lost 5 bases and the V segment lost 5 bases, leaving 6 bases of the junction unmatched. Looked up from germline, CDR1 is SGHDN and CDR2 is FVKESK. CDR3 length: 14 residues. CDR3 nucleotide sequence: TGTGCCAGCAGCGACAGGGGGAAAGGGACTGAAGCTTTCTTT. Encoded protein: CASSDRGKGTEAFF.

The rearrangement joins TRBV7-9 to TRBJ1-5; D might be TRBD1 (5 bases). Germline V gene lookup returns CDR1 SEHNR and CDR2 FQNEAQ (reference sequence). The CDR3 covers 15 residues. Trimming removed 3 bases from V and 0 bases from J, with 9 bases in between. The CDR3 DNA reads TGTGCCAGCAGCTTCAGTACAGGTAGCAATCAGCCCCAGCATTTT. Its protein is CASSFSTGSNQPQHF.

The chain combines TRBV19 with TRBJ2-1; D possibly corresponds to TRBD2 (5 bases). The germline CDR1 and CDR2 sequences are LNHDA and SQIVND (reference sequence). CDR3 length equals 14 residues. Trimming stripped 7 bases from V and 5 bases from J, with 15 bases between. CDR3 region: CASNLASWDNEQFF. DNA for the CDR3: TGTGCCAGTAACCTAGCTTCCTGGGACAATGAGCAGTTCTTC.

The V and J genes are TRBV7-4 and TRBJ2-7; D is possibly TRBD2 (7 bases). V lost 7 bases to trimming and J lost 4 bases, with 20 bases between them. This CDR3 region has 15 residues. Germline CDR1 and CDR2: SGHVT and SQSDAQ. CDR3 sequence: CASTSGGGDLYEQYV. CDR3 DNA sequence: TGTGCCAGCACCTCCGGCGGGGGCGACCTGTACGAGCAGTACGTC.

This clone has just a few counts. The V call is TRBV7-2, the J call TRBJ2-5, with D perhaps given as TRBD1 or TRBD2 (6 bases each). V was shortened by 0 bases and J by 1 base, with 18 bases between the two germline ends. This CDR3 has 18 residues. Germline assignment: CDR1 SGHTA and CDR2 FQGNSA. CDR3 in amino acids: CASSLASTSTGAQETQYF. CDR3 DNA sequence: TGTGCCAGCAGCTTAGCATCTACTAGCACGGGGGCCCAAGAGACCCAGTACTTC.

The V call is TRBV9, the J call TRBJ2-1; TRBD2 aligns across 10 bases. Trimming at V came to 4 bases and at J to 5 bases, leaving 9 bases not matched to a gene. This CDR3 is built from 16 residues. The germline V gene has CDR1 SGDLS and CDR2 YYNGEE. The CDR3 sequence: CASSPAQRGGDNEQFF. DNA for the CDR3: TGTGCCAGCAGCCCGGCCCAGCGGGGGGGGGACAATGAGCAGTTCTTC.

V usage is TRBV19 and J usage is TRBJ1-2, with D maybe TRBD1 (5 bases). The V and J ends lost 3 bases and 0 bases respectively, with 14 bases between them. The V gene's germline CDR1 is LNHDA and CDR2 SQIVND (reference sequence). The CDR3 sequence is 16 residues long. DNA for the CDR3: TGTGCCAGTAGTATGAGGGGCTCCGGTACTAACTATGGCTACACCTTC. It translates to CASSMRGSGTNYGYTF.

The V call is TRBV23-1, the J call TRBJ2-7, with 8 bases aligning to TRBD2. TRBV23-1 falls under the ORF class, with uncertain function. V lost 10 bases to trimming and J lost 5 bases; unmatched junction nucleotides: 10. The CDR3 contains 13 residues. The CDR3 loop reads CANPGGRKDEQYF. The CDR3 DNA reads as TGCGCCAACCCGGGGGGGAGGAAGGACGAGCAGTACTTC.

This clone was seen only once. The genes are TRBV5-8 and TRBJ1-6; no clear D gene. Germline loops: CDR1 SGHTS, CDR2 YDEGEE. The CDR3 covers 15 residues. The V end lost 4 bases, the J end lost 4 bases, and 12 bases lay between the germline ends. The DNA for the CDR3 is TGTGCCAGCAGCCACGGGAGCTCTTATAATTCACCCCTCCACTTT. This codes for CASSHGSSYNSPLHF.

The V and J genes are TRBV6-6 and TRBJ2-1; D gene unclear. The CDR3 totals 13 residues. The V end was cut by 0 bases, the J end by 12 bases, with 12 bases between. CDR1 and CDR2 (germline): MNHNY, SVGAGI (reference sequence). This chain's CDR3 is CASSYSDQRRQFF. The CDR3 DNA follows: TGTGCCAGCAGTTACTCGGACCAGAGGAGGCAGTTCTTC.

There are a few counts of this clone. The genes are TRBV5-1 and TRBJ2-2; no clear D gene. The CDR3 loop spans 12 amino acids. V was shortened by 4 bases and J by 3 bases, with 4 bases between the two germline ends. CDR1 and CDR2 (germline): SGHRS, YFSETQ. CDR3: CASSRDTGELFF. Here the CDR3 DNA reads TGCGCCAGCAGCAGAGACACCGGGGAGCTGTTTTTT.

This clone was detected once. This rearrangement joins TRBV10-1 to TRBJ2-1, with D possibly being TRBD1 or TRBD2 (5 bases each). The germline V and J ends were trimmed by 4 bases and 9 bases, with 13 bases remaining between them. Per germline, CDR1 WNHNN and CDR2 SYGVQD (reference sequence). The CDR3 has 13 residues. The CDR3 reads CASSAEGRGEQFF. The CDR3, as DNA: TGCGCCAGCAGTGCCGAGGGTAGGGGTGAGCAGTTCTTC.

The chain joins TRBV28 to TRBJ1-3; D gene uncertain. From germline, CDR1 is MDHEN and CDR2 SYDVKM. CDR3 size: 12 residues. The V gene lost 10 bases and the J gene lost 0 bases, with 7 bases spanning the gap. The CDR3 sequence is CATALSGNTIYF. DNA of the CDR3: TGTGCCACCGCACTCTCTGGAAACACCATATATTTT.

This clone was seen only once. The V and J genes are TRBV7-9 and TRBJ1-4; TRBD1 agrees at 9 bases. The CDR3 is 14 residues long. Looked up from germline, CDR1 is SEHNR and CDR2 is FQNEAQ (reference sequence). V lost 6 bases to trimming and J lost 5 bases; unmatched junction nucleotides: 4. The CDR3 nucleotides are TGTGCCAGCAGAACCGGGACAGGGAATGAAAAACTGTTTTTT. Translating it yields CASRTGTGNEKLFF. Using reference TRBV7-9 and TRBJ1-4 for the parts outside the CDR3, the full variable domain is DTGVSQNPRHKITKRGQNVTFRCDPISEHNRLYWYRQTLGQGPEFLTYFQNEAQLEKSRLLSDRFSAERPKGSFSTLEIQRTEQGDSAMYLCASRTGTGNEKLFFGSGTQLSVL.

V gene TRBV30 combines with J gene TRBJ1-4, with D possibly TRBD1 on 5 matching bases. V was clipped by 2 bases and J by 8 bases, with 9 bases between them. The CDR3 has 12 amino acids. Germline-derived CDR1 and CDR2 are GTSNPN and SVGIG (reference sequence). CDR3 protein: CAWSHSGEKLFF. The CDR3 DNA is TGTGCCTGGAGTCATTCAGGGGAAAAACTGTTTTTT.

The chain joins TRBV2 to TRBJ2-5; perhaps TRBD1 as D (6 bases). The CDR3 is 15 residues long. V was clipped by 7 bases and J by 5 bases, with 20 bases between them. From germline, CDR1 is SNHLY and CDR2 FYNNEI. The CDR3 here is CASIGLGQRGETQYF. CDR3 DNA sequence: TGTGCCAGCATCGGCCTGGGGCAGAGGGGGGAGACCCAGTACTTC.

DNA for the CDR3: TGTGCCAGCAGCCCCGTTTCGGCAGGGGGCTCAGGAAACACCATATATTTT. Its translation is CASSPVSAGGSGNTIYF. The genes are TRBV7-9 and TRBJ1-3; 8 positions match TRBD1. V trimming: 5 bases; J trimming: 4 bases; junction bases outside the gene matches: 13. The CDR3 length is 17 residues. Germline CDR1 SEHNR, CDR2 FQNEAQ (reference sequence).

This clone has only one observation. The V and J genes are TRBV18 and TRBJ2-2; D uncertain. CDR1 is KGHSH, CDR2 LQKENI, per germline. The CDR3 has 14 residues. V dropped 2 bases and J dropped 11 bases, with 15 bases sitting between them. For the CDR3, the DNA is TGTGCCAGCTCACCAGATATAACGGACGGCGAGCTGTTTTTT. This translates into CASSPDITDGELFF.

The gene calls are TRBV19 and TRBJ1-1; TRBD1 matches 7 bases. This CDR3 has 13 amino acids. Germline trimming cut 10 bases from V and 4 bases from J; bases unmatched to any gene: 9. Germline values: CDR1 LNHDA, CDR2 SQIVND (reference sequence). CDR3 protein: CAIKTGIPTEAFF. The CDR3 region has the DNA TGTGCCATCAAGACAGGGATCCCCACTGAAGCTTTCTTT.

The chain uses TRBV27 and TRBJ2-3, with 7 positions matching TRBD2. The CDR3 is 16 residues long. V dropped 6 bases and J dropped 0; count of bases not matched to a gene: 9. Germline V gene data show CDR1 as MNHEY and CDR2 as SMNVEV (reference sequence). This CDR3 reads CASRPGGVTSTDTQYF. CDR3 sequence (DNA): TGTGCCAGCAGGCCTGGGGGGGTAACTAGCACAGATACGCAGTATTTT.

This rearrangement joins TRBV7-2 to TRBJ1-2; tentatively, D is TRBD1 (5 bases). This CDR3 has 15 amino acids. In germline, CDR1 is SGHTA, CDR2 FQGNSA. Trimming stripped 1 base from V and 4 bases from J, with 13 bases between. CDR3 nucleotides: TGTGCCAGCAGCTTAGAGTGGGGCGCTAGCTATGGCTACACCTTC. Protein sequence: CASSLEWGASYGYTF.

CDR3 loop: CASSTTGMGYGYTF. CDR3 sequence (DNA): TGCGCCAGCAGCACGACAGGGATGGGCTATGGCTACACCTTC. The V gene is TRBV5-1, the J gene TRBJ1-2; 7 bases fit TRBD1. CDR1 is SGHRS and CDR2 is YFSETQ in the germline V gene. V lost 4 bases to trimming and J lost 4 bases; unmatched junction nucleotides: 7. CDR3 length: 14 amino acids.

The CDR3 loop is CASSENGHIGETQYF. As DNA, the CDR3 is TGTGCCAGCAGTGAAAACGGCCACATAGGGGAGACCCAGTACTTC. This sequence joins TRBV6-1 and TRBJ2-5; D not certain. The CDR3 loop spans 15 amino acids. Germline V lookup: CDR1 MNHNS, CDR2 SASEGT. The V end lost 2 bases, the J end lost 5 bases, and 15 bases lay between the germline ends.

CDR3: CASRQGLNTGELFF. DNA of the CDR3: TGTGCCAGCAGACAGGGGTTGAACACCGGGGAGCTGTTTTTT. This chain links TRBV5-4 with TRBJ2-2; TRBD1 matches 7 bases. The CDR3 has 14 residues. Losses at the gene ends were 5 bases for V and 1 base for J; bases not matched to a gene: 2. The germline V gene encodes CDR1 SGHNT and CDR2 YYREEE (reference sequence).

The chain combines TRBV20-1 with TRBJ2-3; no firm D call. The germline V gene encodes CDR1 DFQATT and CDR2 SNEGSKA (reference sequence). The CDR3 covers 11 residues. V was pared by 0 bases and J by 8 bases, with 6 bases between. The CDR3 nucleotides are TGCAGTGCTAGAGAGCCGTCTACGCAGTATTTT. This translates into CSAREPSTQYF.

The rearrangement links TRBV9 to TRBJ1-2; D not certain. CDR3 length equals 13 residues. V lost 2 bases, J lost 1 base, and 6 bases lay in between. The germline CDR1 and CDR2 sequences are SGDLS and YYNGEE. DNA for the CDR3: TGTGCCAGCAGCGTCGACAATAACTATGGCTACACCTTC. Translated, it gives CASSVDNNYGYTF. Full variable domain (missing parts from reference TRBV9 and TRBJ1-2): DSGVTQTPKHLITATGQRVTLRCSPRSGDLSVYWYQQSLDQGLQFLIQYYNGEERAKGNILERFSAQQFPDLHSELNLSSLELGDSALYFCASSVDNNYGYTFGSGTRLTVV.

As DNA, the CDR3 is TGCGCCAGCAGCTTGACCGAGACCCAGTACTTC. Its translation is CASSLTETQYF. The chain employs TRBV5-1 and TRBJ2-5; D is undetermined. V was cut by 1 base and J by 5 bases, with 3 bases left in between. This CDR3 has 11 residues. CDR1 and CDR2 from the germline V gene are SGHRS and YFSETQ.

Only one count was recorded for this clone. This sequence joins TRBV19 and TRBJ2-5, with D hard to call. The germline V gene encodes CDR1 LNHDA and CDR2 SQIVND (reference sequence). Trimming removed 3 bases at V and 2 bases at J, with 7 bases between. The CDR3 is 13 residues long. The CDR3 spells CASSIQVQETQYF. In DNA form, the CDR3 reads TGTGCCAGTAGTATCCAGGTACAAGAGACCCAGTACTTC.